Listed below are T cell receptor beta chains from one sample, sequenced in a study of blood T cells in healthy people across ages. A single record per CDR3 protein comes from TCRdb applying MiXCR to the 5' RACE reads. The repertoire holds 1.5 million to 2 million distinct CDR3 sequences, with around 48% as singletons. The specimen sequenced was blood. The origin of the receptors is a woman aged 40 to 49 in good health. Each CDR3 is given with its conserved first and last residue. The D gene is left open where the match is weak. Rows give clone size only sometimes, using once, few, many, or a class for an expanded clone.

.	TRBJ1-4	TRBV7-9	.	TGTGCCAGCAGGGCAGGGAGAGCGGACCTGTTTTTT	CASRAGRADLFF
.	TRBJ2-1	TRBV7-9	.	TGTGCCAGCAGCCAAGAAAGGGGTCCCGGCGATGAGCAGTTCTTC	CASSQERGPGDEQFF
.	TRBJ2-7	TRBV11-1	few	TGTGCCAGCAGCCCGGACAAGTCCTACGAGCAGTACTTC	CASSPDKSYEQYF
.	TRBJ1-2	TRBV12-3/TRBV12-4	.	TGTGCCAGCAGTTTGAGGGAACTGTATGGCTACACCTTC	CASSLRELYGYTF
.	TRBJ2-7	TRBV4-3	few	TGCGCCAGCAGCCAACACTGGGCAGGGGGGGACTACGAGCAGTACTTC	CASSQHWAGGDYEQYF
.	TRBJ1-2	TRBV27	many	TGTGCCAGCAGCTTGACAGCGTCTAACTATGGCTACACCTTC	CASSLTASNYGYTF
.	TRBJ1-5	TRBV5-6	.	TGTGCCAGCAGCCCGTGGACTGAGAACAATCAGCCCCAGCATTTT	CASSPWTENNQPQHF
TRBD1	TRBJ2-1	TRBV4-3	.	TGCGCCAGCAGCCAAGAAAACAGGGGGCGGAATGAGCAGTTCTTC	CASSQENRGRNEQFF
.	TRBJ1-2	TRBV14	.	TGTGCCAGCAGCCTACAAGCCGGGACCAAGATTAACTATGGCTACACCTTC	CASSLQAGTKINYGYTF
.	TRBJ2-1	TRBV7-6	.	TGTGCCAGCAGCTTATCTGCGTGGGATGCTACAATGGGGCAGTTCTTC	CASSLSAWDATMGQFF
TRBD2	TRBJ2-7	TRBV20-1	few	TGCAGTGCTAAAGCGGGGGGCCCCCTAGGCGAGCAGTACTTC	CSAKAGGPLGEQYF
.	TRBJ1-5	TRBV7-9	many	TGTGCCAGCAGCTCCGACAGCTCCAATCAGCCCCAGCATTTT	CASSSDSSNQPQHF
.	TRBJ2-3	TRBV28	many	TGTGCCAGCAGCTTATTTGGTGGTACGCAGTATTTT	CASSLFGGTQYF
.	TRBJ2-3	TRBV6-2/TRBV6-3	.	TGTGCCAGCAGCCCCCCGATCCGGGGAAGAGATACGCAGTATTTT	CASSPPIRGRDTQYF
.	TRBJ2-7	TRBV28	.	TGTGCCAGCAGCACCGACTTTGGGGGCAAAACCTACGAGCAGTACTTC	CASSTDFGGKTYEQYF
.	TRBJ2-3	TRBV6-6	.	TGTGCCAGCAAACGAGGCCAAAGCACAGATATGCAGTATTTT	CASKRGQSTDMQYF
TRBD2	TRBJ2-5	TRBV7-9	.	TGTGCCAGCAGCTTATTCAGACTAGCGACACAAGAGACCCAGTACTTC	CASSLFRLATQETQYF
TRBD1	TRBJ1-5	TRBV12-3/TRBV12-4	.	TGTGCCAGCAGTCGCGGGACAGATAATCAGCCCCAGCATTTT	CASSRGTDNQPQHF
TRBD2	TRBJ2-1	TRBV20-1	.	TGCAGTGCTAGAGGACTAGCCTATGAGCAGTTCTTC	CSARGLAYEQFF
.	TRBJ2-7	TRBV20-1	once	TGCAGTGCTAGGATCAGGGCCTACGAGCAGTACTTC	CSARIRAYEQYF
.	TRBJ1-1	TRBV2	.	TGTGCCAGCAGTGATTGGAGAACCGAACAAGCTTTCTTT	CASSDWRTEQAFF
TRBD2	TRBJ2-7	TRBV28	few	TGTGCCAGCAGCTCCACTAGCGGGGATTCCTACGAGCAGTACTTC	CASSSTSGDSYEQYF
.	TRBJ2-1	TRBV20-1	few	TGCAGTGCCATCAATATCCGCTTGGACAATGAGCAGTTCTTC	CSAINIRLDNEQFF
.	TRBJ1-5	TRBV9	.	TGTGCCAGCAGCCCCGGACAGACTAGCAATCAGCCCCAGCATTTT	CASSPGQTSNQPQHF
.	TRBJ2-1	TRBV7-3	.	TGTGCCAGCAGCCTGCAAGTGACATTCGAACGGGCCGACGGTGAGCAGTTCTTC	CASSLQVTFERADGEQFF
TRBD2	TRBJ2-1	TRBV7-2	few	TGTGCCAGCAGCCGAGCGGGGGGTTACAATGAGCAGTTCTTC	CASSRAGGYNEQFF
TRBD1	TRBJ2-5	TRBV29-1	few	TGCAGCGTTGCTCAGGGGGTGGTAGAGACCCAGTACTTC	CSVAQGVVETQYF
.	TRBJ2-6	TRBV7-7	.	TGTGCTAGCAGCAAGGGGCCTCGTACAGGCTCTGGGGCCAACGTCCTGACTTTC	CASSKGPRTGSGANVLTF
TRBD2	TRBJ2-5	TRBV20-1	once	TGCAGTGCTGACGGGACTAGCGGGAGGCGAGAGACCCAGTACTTC	CSADGTSGRRETQYF
TRBD1	TRBJ2-2	TRBV15	once	TGTGCCACCAGACCGGACAGGGTGAACACCGGGGAGCTGTTTTTT	CATRPDRVNTGELFF
.	TRBJ2-3	TRBV25-1	.	TGTGCCAGCAGTGCCGACAGCACAGATACGCAGTATTTT	CASSADSTDTQYF
TRBD2	TRBJ2-3	TRBV2	.	TGTGCGGCTATCGGGGGGGGCTCCACAGATACGCAGTATTTT	CAAIGGGSTDTQYF
TRBD2	TRBJ2-5	TRBV5-1	few	TGCGCCAGCAGCTTTAATCTGGTGCCCGGGACTAGCGGGGCAAGGGGAGAGACCCAGTACTTC	CASSFNLVPGTSGARGETQYF
.	TRBJ2-3	TRBV15	once	TGTGCCACCAGCGCTAGAAGCACAGATACGCAGTATTTT	CATSARSTDTQYF
TRBD2	TRBJ2-3	TRBV20-1	.	TGCAGTGCTAGTAAGCGGGGGGGCTCATGGGATACGCAGTATTTT	CSASKRGGSWDTQYF
TRBD1	TRBJ1-1	TRBV20-1	.	TGCAGTGCTCCCGACAGGGTCCACACTGAAGCTTTCTTT	CSAPDRVHTEAFF
TRBD1	TRBJ1-5	TRBV20-1	.	TGCAGTGCTAATGACAGGGTTTATAGCAATCAGCCCCAGCATTTT	CSANDRVYSNQPQHF
.	TRBJ2-7	TRBV7-2	.	TGTGCCAGCAGCTTAAGGCCAACCCCCCTCTACGAGCAGTACTTC	CASSLRPTPLYEQYF
TRBD1	TRBJ1-5	TRBV20-1	.	TGCAGTGCCAAGGGACAGGGCGGCAATCAGCCCCAGCATTTT	CSAKGQGGNQPQHF
.	TRBJ1-2	TRBV12-3/TRBV12-4	.	TGTGCCAGCACGGTGGGGGAGGGGCTTCGTAGCTATGGCTACACCTTC	CASTVGEGLRSYGYTF
.	TRBJ2-3	TRBV6-1	few	.	CASSDPQFGAGTDTQYF
.	TRBJ2-1	TRBV3-1	.	TGTGCCAGCAGCCCTGGGCGGGGCCTGAGGAATGAGCAGTTCTTC	CASSPGRGLRNEQFF